This section outlines one T cell receptor (beta chain) sequence together with its context. Its antigen remains unidentified. The V and J ends lost 5 bases and 7 bases respectively, with 18 bases between them. There are 14 residues in the CDR3. Germline CDR1 reads SEHNR; CDR2 reads FQNEAQ (reference sequence). This specimen belongs to a study of cytomegalovirus exposure and HLA in healthy donors. Broader study findings: Near-uniform donor sequencing depth was presumed by presence/absence analyses. HLA allele associations emerged for about 18,000 TCR beta sequences in a later analysis, at 0.05 false discovery rate. Most subjects' HLA-A and HLA-B alleles were reportedly predicted from TCR beta sequences.

Unrecorded immune exposures were likely, despite nominal health at sampling. The PCR was carried out with 60 Vbeta primers and 13 Jbeta primers. The table came from immunoSEQ multiplex PCR; TCRdb's copy has only in-frame clones and leaves some out. The repertoire has roughly 52,000 clones, more than 75% of them found once; the top ten carry approximately 1.4%. This chain joins TRBV7-9 and TRBJ2-7; a possible D gene is TRBD2 (5 bases). This TCR was sampled from a female donor in good health and CMV-seronegative. The sequenced sample consisted of PBMCs. The CDR3 bases are TGTGCCAGCAGCCTCCGCGGGCCCTCGGGAGAGCAGTACTTC. It yields the protein CASSLRGPSGEQYF.